Listed here are 20 T cell receptor beta chains from one sample, sequenced in a study of blood T cell repertoires in COVID-19. Libraries were prepared by immunoSEQ multiplex PCR; TCRdb keeps only in-frame clonotypes and omits some of them. The table has 200,000 to 300,000 clones, less than 90% seen once. The sample comprised peripheral blood. These receptors came from a man aged 60 to 69 with acute or convalescent COVID-19.

The CDR3, as DNA: TGTGCCAGCAAAATACGACTAGCGAGACTGCATGAGCAGTTCTTC. It translates to CASKIRLARLHEQFF. This sequence joins TRBV6-5 and TRBJ2-1; 8 nucleotides align to TRBD2. CDR3 size: 15 residues. Germline V gene sequence: CDR1 MNHEY, CDR2 SVGAGI. J lost 8 bases, V lost 7 bases, and 13 bases had no gene match.

This chain links TRBV27 with TRBJ2-1, with D perhaps matching TRBD2 (7 bases). This CDR3 is 16 amino acids long. V was trimmed by 6 bases and J by 0 bases, leaving 15 bases between them. The germline CDR1 and CDR2 sequences are MNHEY and SMNVEV (reference sequence). The CDR3 reads CASRLEGGSSYNEQFF. The CDR3 bases are TGTGCCAGCAGACTGGAGGGGGGGAGCTCCTACAATGAGCAGTTCTTC.

As DNA, the CDR3 is TGTGCCTGGAGTGACCAGGGCGTTGAGCAGTTCTTC. It specifies CAWSDQGVEQFF. The chain is built from TRBV30 and TRBJ2-1; a possible D gene is TRBD1 (5 bases). V lost 1 base and J 9 bases, leaving 10 bases between the germline ends. The CDR3 loop spans 12 amino acids. Germline-derived CDR1 and CDR2 are GTSNPN and SVGIG (reference sequence).

The chain links TRBV6-5 to TRBJ2-7, with TRBD2 matching over 8 bases. The V gene end was trimmed by 5 bases and the J gene end by 9 bases; junction bases not matched to a gene: 15. This CDR3 has 15 residues. Germline V CDR1 and CDR2: MNHEY, SVGAGI. As DNA, the CDR3 is TGTGCCAGCAGTCCCGACCAACCGGGACTAGGAGCGCAGTACTTC. Translation: CASSPDQPGLGAQYF.

V is TRBV9 and J is TRBJ2-2, with a tentative D call TRBD1 (6 bases). The CDR3 has 17 amino acids. With 5 bases removed from V and 6 bases from J, the gap between germline ends came to 23 bases. Germline lookup yields CDR1 SGDLS and CDR2 YYNGEE. The CDR3 protein is CASRQGAHGPGAGELFF. The CDR3 region has the DNA TGTGCCAGCAGACAAGGGGCGCACGGGCCAGGGGCCGGGGAGCTGTTTTTT. The whole variable domain, filled in from reference TRBV9 and TRBJ2-2, reads DSGVTQTPKHLITATGQRVTLRCSPRSGDLSVYWYQQSLDQGLQFLIQYYNGEERAKGNILERFSAQQFPDLHSELNLSSLELGDSALYFCASRQGAHGPGAGELFFGEGSRLTVL.

This clone has a single count. This sequence joins TRBV7-9 and TRBJ1-5, with 7 bases lining up with TRBD1. V shed 6 bases, J shed 2 bases, and the junction held 4 bases outside the gene matches. The V gene's germline CDR1 is SEHNR and CDR2 FQNEAQ (reference sequence). The CDR3 runs to 14 residues. This CDR3 reads CASSPDRGNQPQHF. The CDR3 DNA reads as TGTGCCAGCAGTCCCGACAGGGGCAATCAGCCCCAGCATTTT.

The chain couples TRBV3-1 (or the pseudogene TRBV3-2) to TRBJ1-2, with unresolved D. V was trimmed by 1 base and J by 2 bases, leaving 8 bases between them. Germline CDR1 LGHDT, CDR2 YNNKEL (reference sequence). There are 14 residues in the CDR3. The CDR3: CASSQGGGNYGYTF. In DNA form, the CDR3 reads TGTGCCAGCAGCCAAGGCGGAGGGAACTATGGCTACACCTTC.

This clone appeared once. V is TRBV29-1 and J is TRBJ2-5; 9 bases map to TRBD2. Per germline, CDR1 SQVTM and CDR2 ANQGSEA. This CDR3 region has 19 residues. V was clipped by 2 bases and J by 5 bases; unmatched bases: 21. CDR3 sequence: CSVEKFGAEWLAGTETQYF. CDR3 in DNA: TGCAGCGTTGAAAAGTTCGGGGCCGAATGGCTAGCGGGAACGGAGACCCAGTACTTC.

The chain has TRBV5-4 and TRBJ2-3; 8 bases agree with TRBD1. Germline assignment: CDR1 SGHNT and CDR2 YYREEE (reference sequence). The CDR3 contains 16 residues. The trim removed 0 bases at V and 3 bases at J, leaving 6 bases unmatched. CDR3 nucleotides: TGTGCCAGCAGCTTGGATCCAGGGGGCTCGACAGATACGCAGTATTTT. Translation: CASSLDPGGSTDTQYF.

V is TRBV18 and J is TRBJ2-1; D is unresolved. With 3 bases removed from V and 8 bases from J, the gap between germline ends came to 11 bases. Germline V CDR1 and CDR2: KGHSH, LQKENI. The CDR3 is 13 residues long. The CDR3 nucleotides are TGTGCCAGCTCACCGTCCAGGTCCCATGAGCAGTTCTTC. The encoded protein is CASSPSRSHEQFF.

The V and J genes are TRBV4-3 and TRBJ1-1; tentative D call: TRBD1 (5 bases). Germline assignment: CDR1 LGHNA and CDR2 YSLEER. The CDR3 totals 15 residues. V was shortened by 3 bases and J by 0 bases, with 11 bases between the two germline ends. CDR3 sequence: CASSHQGRMNTEAFF. The CDR3 coding sequence is TGCGCCAGCAGCCACCAGGGTCGAATGAACACTGAAGCTTTCTTT.

This clone has more than one count but fewer than ten. V is TRBV10-1 and J is TRBJ1-3; D might be TRBD1 (5 bases). Germline V lookup: CDR1 WNHNN, CDR2 SYGVQD (reference sequence). V lost 6 bases and J lost 2, with 11 bases in between. There are 14 residues in the CDR3. In DNA, the CDR3 is TGCGCCAGCAGCCCTACGGGGGCTGGAAACACCATATATTTT. This translates into CASSPTGAGNTIYF.

The DNA of the CDR3 is TGTGCCAGCAGCATCGGGACGGTAGCGGGCTCCGCGGGAGATACGCAGTATTTT. Translated, it gives CASSIGTVAGSAGDTQYF. The rearrangement joins TRBV11-3 to TRBJ2-3, with 7 bases fitting TRBD2. This CDR3 spans 18 amino acids. The germline V gene encodes CDR1 SGHNT and CDR2 YENEEA. The junction had 19 bases not matched to a gene; V was cut back by 5 bases and J by 5 bases.

The chain recombines TRBV5-6 with TRBJ2-7, with TRBD1 matching over 7 bases. V dropped 3 bases and J dropped 3; count of bases not matched to a gene: 9. Germline CDR1 SGHDT, CDR2 YYEEEE. The CDR3 runs 15 residues. CDR3 nucleotide sequence: TGTGCCAGCAGCTGGGGCAGGGGGAGAGGCTACGAGCAGTACTTC. Protein: CASSWGRGRGYEQYF.

The table lists this clone with a count of one. This chain connects TRBV15 to TRBJ2-1, with TRBD2 matching over 8 bases. The CDR3 length is 16 residues. V lost 5 bases and J lost 2; bases outside the gene matches: 8. The germline gives CDR1 LNHNV, CDR2 YYDKDF (reference sequence). DNA for the CDR3: TGTGCCACCAGCGGCCAGCGGGGGACCGCCTACAATGAGCAGTTCTTC. The encoded protein is CATSGQRGTAYNEQFF.

The chain employs TRBV6-5 and TRBJ2-1; the D gene is possibly TRBD1 (6 bases). Trimming shortened V by 7 bases and J by 7 bases, and 17 bases separated the two germline ends. Germline V gene data show CDR1 as MNHEY and CDR2 as SVGAGI. The CDR3 sequence is 14 residues long. This chain's CDR3 is CASNGQLAPNEQFF. The CDR3 DNA is TGTGCCAGCAATGGACAGCTAGCTCCGAATGAGCAGTTCTTC.

The rearrangement links TRBV7-2 to TRBJ2-7; D may be TRBD2 (5 bases). Trimming took off 5 bases at V and 3 bases at J, with 14 bases between the two ends. CDR3 size: 14 residues. Germline-derived CDR1 and CDR2 are SGHTA and FQGNSA. The CDR3 here is CASSTYQRSYEQYF. As DNA, the CDR3 is TGTGCCAGCAGCACGTACCAGCGGAGCTACGAGCAGTACTTC.

The chain couples TRBV9 to TRBJ2-1; D is uncertain. The CDR3 contains 15 residues. Per the germline V gene, CDR1 is SGDLS and CDR2 is YYNGEE. V shed 5 bases and J shed 0 bases, with 12 bases lying between them. The CDR3 reads CASSPNPSSYNEQFF. The CDR3 DNA reads TGTGCCAGCAGTCCAAACCCGAGCTCCTACAATGAGCAGTTCTTC.

The CDR3: CASSSGLAGVGGTDTQYF. CDR3 coding DNA: TGTGCCAGCAGCTCGGGACTAGCGGGAGTAGGGGGCACAGATACGCAGTATTTT. The chain combines TRBV7-6 with TRBJ2-3; 14 nucleotides match TRBD2. CDR3 size: 18 residues. The V gene end was trimmed by 4 bases and the J gene end by 1 base; junction bases not matched to a gene: 7. Per the germline V gene, CDR1 is SGHVS and CDR2 is FNYEAQ.

The V call is TRBV28, the J call TRBJ2-1; D ambiguous. The germline V gene has CDR1 MDHEN and CDR2 SYDVKM. The ends were cut back, 2 bases at V and 5 bases at J, with 7 bases in the middle. The CDR3 spans 13 residues. The CDR3 loop is CASSLLMDNEQFF. CDR3 in DNA: TGTGCCAGCAGTTTACTAATGGACAATGAGCAGTTCTTC.